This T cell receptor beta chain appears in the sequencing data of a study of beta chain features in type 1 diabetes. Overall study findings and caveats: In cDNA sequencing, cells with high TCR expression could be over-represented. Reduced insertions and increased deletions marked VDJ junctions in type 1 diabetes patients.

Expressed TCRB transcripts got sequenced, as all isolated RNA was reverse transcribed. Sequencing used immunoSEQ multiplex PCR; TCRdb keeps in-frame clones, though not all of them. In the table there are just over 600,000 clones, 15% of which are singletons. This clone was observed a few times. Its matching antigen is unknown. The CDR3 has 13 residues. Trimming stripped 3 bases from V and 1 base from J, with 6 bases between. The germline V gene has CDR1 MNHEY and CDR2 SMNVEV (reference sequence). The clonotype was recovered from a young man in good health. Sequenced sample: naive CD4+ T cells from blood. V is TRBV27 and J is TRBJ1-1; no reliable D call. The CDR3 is CASSFYGNTEAFF. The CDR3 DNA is TGTGCCAGCAGTTTTTATGGGAACACTGAAGCTTTCTTT.